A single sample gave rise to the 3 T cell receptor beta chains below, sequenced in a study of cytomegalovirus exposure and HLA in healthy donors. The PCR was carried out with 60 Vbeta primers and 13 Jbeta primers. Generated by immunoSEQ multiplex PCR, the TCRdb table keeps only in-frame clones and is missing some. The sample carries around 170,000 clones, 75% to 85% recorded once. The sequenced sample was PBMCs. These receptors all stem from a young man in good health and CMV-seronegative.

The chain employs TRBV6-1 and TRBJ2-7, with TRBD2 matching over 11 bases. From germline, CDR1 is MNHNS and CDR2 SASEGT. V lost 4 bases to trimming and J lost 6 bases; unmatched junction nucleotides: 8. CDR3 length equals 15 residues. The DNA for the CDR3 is TGTGCCAGCAGTGCCTTAGCGGGAGGGCCTGGCGAGCAGTACTTC. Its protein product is CASSALAGGPGEQYF.

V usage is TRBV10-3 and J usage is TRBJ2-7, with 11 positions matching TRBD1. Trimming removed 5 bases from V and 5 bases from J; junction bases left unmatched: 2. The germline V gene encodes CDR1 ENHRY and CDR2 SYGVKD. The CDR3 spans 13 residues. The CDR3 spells CAISPGQGDEQYF. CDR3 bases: TGTGCCATCAGTCCGGGACAGGGGGACGAGCAGTACTTC.

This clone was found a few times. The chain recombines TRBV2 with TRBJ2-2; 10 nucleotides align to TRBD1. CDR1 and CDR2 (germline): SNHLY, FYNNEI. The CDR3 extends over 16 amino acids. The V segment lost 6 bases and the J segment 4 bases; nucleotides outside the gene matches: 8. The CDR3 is CASSFDRGPGTGELFF. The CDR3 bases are TGTGCCAGCAGCTTTGACAGGGGGCCGGGCACCGGGGAGCTGTTTTTT.